The 28 T cell receptor beta chains listed next were all sequenced from one sample in a study of blood T cell repertoires in COVID-19. Data came from immunoSEQ multiplex PCR; TCRdb stores just in-frame clones and leaves some out. The sample lists about 60,000 clones; about 80% were seen once. Sequenced sample: peripheral blood. These TCRs come from a man over 45 with COVID-19, enrolled during active disease.

The chain recombines TRBV30 with TRBJ2-5, with 11 bases lining up with TRBD2. Germline V CDR1 and CDR2: GTSNPN, SVGIG (reference sequence). Unmatched junction bases numbered 10, after V lost 2 bases and J lost 5 bases. The CDR3 is 16 amino acids. Here the CDR3 DNA reads TGTGCCTGGAGTCCTAAACTAGCGGGAGTCGGGGAGACCCAGTACTTC. As protein: CAWSPKLAGVGETQYF.

This clone has a handful of counts. This rearrangement joins TRBV6-6 to TRBJ1-6, with D tentatively TRBD1 (5 bases). The CDR3 is 15 residues long. Germline lookup yields CDR1 MNHNY and CDR2 SVGAGI (reference sequence). V was clipped by 0 bases and J by 10 bases, with 13 bases between them. The CDR3 nucleotides read TGTGCCAGCAGTTACTCTGGGCAGGGAGGATCACCCCTCCACTTT. This encodes CASSYSGQGGSPLHF.

CDR3 in amino acids: CASSMGGGGTDTQYF. The CDR3 coding sequence is TGTGCCAGTAGTATGGGTGGCGGGGGCACAGATACGCAGTATTTT. This chain joins TRBV19 and TRBJ2-3; possible D gene TRBD2, 6 bases. This CDR3 has 15 amino acids. The V and J ends lost 3 bases and 1 base respectively, with 11 bases between them. The V gene's germline CDR1 is LNHDA and CDR2 SQIVND (reference sequence).

This clone was detected only a few times. This chain links TRBV5-1 with TRBJ1-6, with TRBD1 matching 9 bases. V dropped 8 bases and J dropped 10; count of bases not matched to a gene: 10. The CDR3 contains 14 residues. The germline gives CDR1 SGHRS, CDR2 YFSETQ. CDR3 in amino acids: CASAEGQGGSPLHF. DNA of the CDR3: TGCGCCAGTGCCGAGGGACAGGGTGGATCACCCCTCCACTTT. Based on the CDR3 plus reference TRBV5-1 and TRBJ1-6, the full variable domain is KAGVTQTPRYLIKTRGQQVTLSCSPISGHRSVSWYQQTPGQGLQFLFEYFSETQRNKGNFPGRFSGRQFSNSRSEMNVSTLELGDSALYLCASAEGQGGSPLHFGNGTRLTVT.

CDR3 protein: CASGATTYNEQFF. CDR3 DNA sequence: TGTGCCAGCGGGGCCACTACATACAATGAGCAGTTCTTC. V and J are TRBV6-5 and TRBJ2-1; TRBD1 might be the D (5 bases). The V end lost 8 bases, the J end lost 4 bases, and 12 bases lay between the germline ends. CDR1 is MNHEY, CDR2 SVGAGI, per germline. The CDR3 has 13 amino acids.

The chain uses TRBV5-1 and TRBJ2-5, with 7 bases matching TRBD1. Germline V CDR1 and CDR2: SGHRS, YFSETQ. The CDR3 length is 12 residues. J lost 3 bases, V lost 7 bases, and 3 bases had no gene match. CDR3: CASGTVEETQYF. DNA of the CDR3: TGCGCCAGCGGGACAGTGGAAGAGACCCAGTACTTC.

This chain links TRBV5-1 with TRBJ2-5, with D hard to call. CDR3 length equals 15 residues. Per the germline V gene, CDR1 is SGHRS and CDR2 is YFSETQ. The ends were cut back, 4 bases at V and 0 bases at J, with 13 bases in the middle. Here the CDR3 DNA reads TGCGCCAGCAGCCTTGAGGCGTTGTACCAAGAGACCCAGTACTTC. Its protein is CASSLEALYQETQYF.

There are a few counts of this clone. V and J are TRBV28 and TRBJ1-4, with a possible D match to TRBD1 (5 bases). Germline V lookup: CDR1 MDHEN, CDR2 SYDVKM. The CDR3 contains 16 residues. V was cut by 4 bases and J by 4 bases, with 16 bases left in between. DNA for the CDR3: TGTGCCAGCAGTTGGGGGGGTAGGGGTGGTAATGAAAAACTGTTTTTT. It yields the protein CASSWGGRGGNEKLFF. The full variable domain, with the rest looked up from reference TRBV28 and TRBJ1-4, is DVKVTQSSRYLVKRTGEKVFLECVQDMDHENMFWYRQDPGLGLRLIYFSYDVKMKEKGDIPEGYSVSREKKERFSLILESASTNQTSMYLCASSWGGRGGNEKLFFGSGTQLSVL.

This chain links TRBV10-2 with TRBJ1-5; no clear D. The CDR3 has 14 residues. Trimming removed 2 bases at V and 3 bases at J, with 8 bases between. Per the germline V gene, CDR1 is WSHSY and CDR2 is SAAADI. CDR3 sequence: CASSEGGINQPQHF. DNA for the CDR3: TGCGCCAGCAGTGAGGGCGGGATCAATCAGCCCCAGCATTTT.

This clone was seen just once. The chain joins TRBV19 to TRBJ2-2, with D possibly being TRBD1 (6 bases). Germline V gene sequence: CDR1 LNHDA, CDR2 SQIVND (reference sequence). The CDR3 has 20 amino acids. V was trimmed by 9 bases and J by 0 bases, leaving 29 bases between them. CDR3 bases: TGTGCCAGGAACTTCTACAGGGAAGGGGCTAACGAAGCGAACACCGGGGAGCTGTTTTTT. Protein product: CARNFYREGANEANTGELFF.

J is TRBJ2-5 and V is TRBV30, with D possibly TRBD1 on 6 matching bases. Trimming shortened V by 2 bases and J by 3 bases, and 10 bases separated the two germline ends. Looked up from germline, CDR1 is GTSNPN and CDR2 is SVGIG (reference sequence). The CDR3 consists of 13 residues. For the CDR3, the DNA is TGTGCCTGGAGTAAACAGGGAGAAGAGACCCAGTACTTC. Its protein is CAWSKQGEETQYF.

The chain has TRBV20-1 and TRBJ2-5, with D possibly being TRBD2 (6 bases). Germline V gene data show CDR1 as DFQATT and CDR2 as SNEGSKA (reference sequence). This CDR3 spans 17 amino acids. V lost 3 bases, J lost 9 bases, and 29 bases lay in between. This CDR3 is CSASPVGTSGTSVAQYF. The CDR3 bases are TGCAGTGCTAGTCCAGTAGGGACTTCTGGGACGTCGGTGGCCCAGTACTTC.

The chain uses TRBV7-3 and TRBJ1-1, with D possibly being TRBD1 (6 bases). From germline, CDR1 is SGHTA and CDR2 FQGTGA. There are 15 residues in the CDR3. The V gene lost 5 bases and the J gene lost 1 base, with 14 bases spanning the gap. The CDR3 sequence is CASSPQGQTNTEAFF. In nucleotides, the CDR3 is TGTGCCAGCAGCCCCCAAGGACAGACGAACACTGAAGCTTTCTTT.

The chain recombines TRBV7-9 with TRBJ2-7; 10 bases fit TRBD1. Germline trimming cut 4 bases from V and 7 bases from J; bases unmatched to any gene: 13. Germline CDR1 SEHNR, CDR2 FQNEAQ (reference sequence). This CDR3 is 16 amino acids long. The CDR3 DNA follows: TGTGCCAGCAGCTCGTATCCCGGGACAGGGGTTCGTGAGCAGTACTTC. Translating it yields CASSSYPGTGVREQYF.

This clone came up a few times. The rearrangement joins TRBV7-9 to TRBJ2-7; 8 positions agree with TRBD1. Germline-derived CDR1 and CDR2 are SEHNR and FQNEAQ (reference sequence). V shed 5 bases, J shed 2 bases, and the junction held 8 bases outside the gene matches. CDR3 length: 15 amino acids. The CDR3: CASSDGTGIPYEQYF. For the CDR3, the DNA is TGTGCCAGCAGCGACGGGACAGGCATACCCTACGAGCAGTACTTC.

The V gene is TRBV6-2 or TRBV6-3, the J gene TRBJ2-7, with 7 bases that match TRBD2. CDR3 length: 15 amino acids. V trimming: 5 bases; J trimming: 5 bases; junction bases outside the gene matches: 12. Germline V gene lookup returns CDR1 MNHEY and CDR2 SVGEGT. The CDR3 loop is CASSGPGLYRDEQYF. CDR3 nucleotide sequence: TGTGCCAGCAGTGGTCCGGGACTATACAGAGACGAGCAGTACTTC.

The chain is built from TRBV6-6 and TRBJ2-3, with 10 positions matching TRBD1. Trimming removed 2 bases from V and 2 bases from J; junction bases left unmatched: 1. The CDR3 runs to 15 residues. CDR1 and CDR2 from the germline V gene are MNHNY and SVGAGI (reference sequence). CDR3 DNA: TGTGCCAGCAGTTACGGGACAGGGGACACAGATACGCAGTATTTT. Amino acids: CASSYGTGDTDTQYF.

The chain joins TRBV19 to TRBJ1-2, with D perhaps matching TRBD1 (5 bases). This CDR3 spans 12 amino acids. Germline CDR1 reads LNHDA; CDR2 reads SQIVND (reference sequence). V was cut by 2 bases and J by 9 bases, with 10 bases left in between. CDR3 sequence reads: CASSIPEGSYTF. CDR3 nucleotide sequence: TGTGCCAGTAGTATACCGGAGGGGAGCTACACCTTC.

The chain joins TRBV11-3 to TRBJ2-7; TRBD2 matches at 8 bases. The CDR3 covers 14 residues. In germline, CDR1 is SGHNT, CDR2 YENEEA. V shed 0 bases, J shed 3 bases, and the junction held 1 base outside the gene matches. This CDR3 reads CASSLEAGDYEQYF. The CDR3 bases are TGTGCCAGCAGCTTAGAAGCGGGAGACTACGAGCAGTACTTC.

V gene TRBV6-5 combines with J gene TRBJ1-1; D not certain. V lost 6 bases, J lost 9 bases, and 17 bases lay in between. The CDR3 loop spans 13 amino acids. Germline V lookup: CDR1 MNHEY, CDR2 SVGAGI. This chain's CDR3 is CASSHTEHGQAFF. CDR3 bases: TGTGCCAGCAGCCACACAGAACACGGCCAAGCTTTCTTT.

This clone has only one observation. V and J are TRBV2 and TRBJ2-5; unclear D gene. The germline CDR1 and CDR2 sequences are SNHLY and FYNNEI. There are 14 residues in the CDR3. V lost 2 bases, J lost 1 base, and 8 bases lay in between. CDR3 coding DNA: TGTGCCAGCAGTGAAAACAGCCGCCAAGAGACCCAGTACTTC. Translation: CASSENSRQETQYF.

The chain uses TRBV5-6 and TRBJ2-5; D possibly corresponds to TRBD2 (5 bases). Germline values: CDR1 SGHDT, CDR2 YYEEEE. The CDR3 has 14 residues. V was pared by 0 bases and J by 7 bases, with 13 bases between. The DNA of the CDR3 is TGTGCCAGCAGCTTGGGGGGTAGCGTGCGGACCCAGTACTTC. It encodes CASSLGGSVRTQYF.

The V call is TRBV4-2, the J call TRBJ2-3; 9 bases agree with TRBD1. Germline CDR1 and CDR2: LGHNA and YNFKEQ. V was clipped by 3 bases and J by 6 bases; unmatched bases: 10. This CDR3 is built from 16 residues. As DNA, the CDR3 is TGTGCCAGCAGCCAGGGCCGGGACAGGGTTACGGATACGCAGTATTTT. Translation gives CASSQGRDRVTDTQYF.

The chain recombines TRBV9 with TRBJ2-7; D unresolved. The CDR3 is 15 residues long. Germline V gives CDR1 SGDLS, CDR2 YYNGEE. V lost 1 base, J lost 2 bases, and 13 bases lay in between. The CDR3 protein is CASSVNSRGPYEQYF. CDR3 sequence (DNA): TGTGCCAGCAGCGTAAATTCGCGCGGCCCCTACGAGCAGTACTTC. The full variable domain, in which reference TRBV9 and TRBJ2-7 provide the parts outside the CDR3, is DSGVTQTPKHLITATGQRVTLRCSPRSGDLSVYWYQQSLDQGLQFLIQYYNGEERAKGNILERFSAQQFPDLHSELNLSSLELGDSALYFCASSVNSRGPYEQYFGPGTRLTVT.

As to this clone: Different DNA sequences within this sample yield the same CDR3. J is TRBJ2-5 and V is TRBV5-1; D not certain. V shed 1 base and J shed 2 bases, with 3 bases lying between them. The germline CDR1 and CDR2 sequences are SGHRS and YFSETQ. The CDR3 has 12 amino acids. This chain's CDR3 is CASSLPQETQYF. CDR3 coding DNA: TGCGCCAGCAGCTTGCCTCAAGAGACCCAGTACTTC.

The chain recombines TRBV7-2 with TRBJ1-1; no definite D call. The CDR3 loop spans 14 amino acids. Trimming pared 0 bases from V and 5 bases from J, leaving 10 bases between. CDR1 is SGHTA and CDR2 is FQGNSA in the germline V gene. The CDR3 is CASSLAHRPTEAFF. CDR3 DNA sequence: TGTGCCAGCAGCTTAGCGCACAGACCAACTGAAGCTTTCTTT. Complete variable domain (other parts from reference TRBV7-2 and TRBJ1-1): GAGVSQSPSNKVTEKGKDVELRCDPISGHTALYWYRQSLGQGLEFLIYFQGNSAPDKSGLPSDRFSAERTGGSVSTLTIQRTQQEDSAVYLCASSLAHRPTEAFFGQGTRLTVV.

The chain couples TRBV5-1 to TRBJ1-2; TRBD1 is a possible D gene (5 bases). The CDR3 consists of 15 residues. The V gene lost 2 bases and the J gene lost 1 base, with 12 bases spanning the gap. The germline V gene encodes CDR1 SGHRS and CDR2 YFSETQ. In DNA, the CDR3 is TGCGCCAGCAGCTTCTCCGGGGGGAGTAACTATGGCTACACCTTC. It codes for CASSFSGGSNYGYTF.

This chain links TRBV28 with TRBJ2-7; D gene unclear. Germline V gene sequence: CDR1 MDHEN, CDR2 SYDVKM. Trimming pared 3 bases from V and 7 bases from J, leaving 10 bases between. This CDR3 has 12 amino acids. The CDR3 protein is CASSFPAREQYF. CDR3 sequence (DNA): TGTGCCAGCAGTTTTCCAGCGCGGGAGCAGTACTTC.